This is a list of T cell receptor beta chains from one sample in a study of blood T cells in healthy people across ages. A single record per CDR3 protein comes from TCRdb applying MiXCR to the 5' RACE reads. The data hold 1.6 million or so distinct CDR3 sequences, with roughly a third observed a single time. Sequencing used blood. Receptors were obtained from a woman aged 25 to 39 in good health. Both conserved end residues are part of each CDR3.

CDR3 protein: CASRPPEHGGRFIGEQFF; CDR3 length: 18; J gene: TRBJ2-1; V gene: TRBV6-1
CDR3 protein: CASSVDSYYGYTF; CDR3 length: 13; J gene: TRBJ1-2; V gene: TRBV9
CDR3 protein: CASSTGTLRAEAFF; CDR3 length: 14; J gene: TRBJ1-1; V gene: TRBV3-1
CDR3 protein: CSVPGTGGCNEQFF; CDR3 length: 14; J gene: TRBJ2-1; V gene: TRBV29-1
CDR3 protein: CASSYDRTNEKLFF; CDR3 length: 14; J gene: TRBJ1-4; V gene: TRBV6-6
CDR3 protein: CASNVYQGTSGANVLTF; CDR3 length: 17; J gene: TRBJ2-6; V gene: TRBV4-1
CDR3 protein: CASSPRSGRETQYF; CDR3 length: 14; J gene: TRBJ2-5; V gene: TRBV4-1
CDR3 protein: CASSLAEAGHYQETQYF; CDR3 length: 17; J gene: TRBJ2-5; V gene: TRBV5-1
CDR3 protein: CASSQRRDRRNNEQFF; CDR3 length: 16; J gene: TRBJ2-1; V gene: TRBV14
CDR3 protein: CASSLSAGLSDGYTF; CDR3 length: 15; J gene: TRBJ1-2; V gene: TRBV27
CDR3 protein: CATSRDVGAEQYF; CDR3 length: 13; J gene: TRBJ2-7; V gene: TRBV15
CDR3 protein: CASSRGGTDSSYEQYF; CDR3 length: 16; J gene: TRBJ2-7; V gene: TRBV5-1
CDR3 protein: CASSPSGPGQVYTEAFF; CDR3 length: 17; J gene: TRBJ1-1; V gene: TRBV4-2
CDR3 protein: CSVNQGATNEKLFF; CDR3 length: 14; J gene: TRBJ1-4; V gene: TRBV29-1
CDR3 protein: CASSLSRGTQYF; CDR3 length: 12; J gene: TRBJ2-3; V gene: TRBV28
CDR3 protein: CASSEASQPQHF; CDR3 length: 12; J gene: TRBJ1-5; V gene: TRBV6-1
CDR3 protein: CASSQGSSGKLAETQYF; CDR3 length: 17; J gene: TRBJ2-5; V gene: TRBV3-1
CDR3 protein: CASSLAGGVYQETQYF; CDR3 length: 16; J gene: TRBJ2-5; V gene: TRBV6-6
CDR3 protein: CASSLDRGVLPGTEAFF; CDR3 length: 17; J gene: TRBJ1-1; V gene: TRBV11-2
CDR3 protein: CASSYSSPSSGANVLTF; CDR3 length: 17; J gene: TRBJ2-6; V gene: TRBV6-6
CDR3 protein: CASSDPGGGAGNEQFF; CDR3 length: 16; J gene: TRBJ2-1; V gene: TRBV25-1
CDR3 protein: CAVRDRFSTDTQYF; CDR3 length: 14; J gene: TRBJ2-3; V gene: TRBV19
CDR3 protein: CAITDRSGDTF; CDR3 length: 11; J gene: TRBJ1-2; V gene: TRBV25-1
CDR3 protein: CSARKGLGRDNEQFF; CDR3 length: 15; J gene: TRBJ2-1; V gene: TRBV20-1
CDR3 protein: CACRQNRANRDNEQFF; CDR3 length: 16; J gene: TRBJ2-1; V gene: TRBV6-2/TRBV6-3
CDR3 protein: CASSPRNRGAPYNEQFF; CDR3 length: 17; J gene: TRBJ2-1; V gene: TRBV28
CDR3 protein: CASTPSGGVGSYEQYF; CDR3 length: 16; J gene: TRBJ2-7; V gene: TRBV27
CDR3 protein: CASSFGGGGACETQYF; CDR3 length: 16; J gene: .; V gene: TRBV7-2
CDR3 protein: CASTRQGHEQYF; CDR3 length: 12; J gene: TRBJ2-7; V gene: TRBV2
CDR3 protein: CASSQVRMGDNEQFF; CDR3 length: 15; J gene: TRBJ2-1; V gene: TRBV4-1